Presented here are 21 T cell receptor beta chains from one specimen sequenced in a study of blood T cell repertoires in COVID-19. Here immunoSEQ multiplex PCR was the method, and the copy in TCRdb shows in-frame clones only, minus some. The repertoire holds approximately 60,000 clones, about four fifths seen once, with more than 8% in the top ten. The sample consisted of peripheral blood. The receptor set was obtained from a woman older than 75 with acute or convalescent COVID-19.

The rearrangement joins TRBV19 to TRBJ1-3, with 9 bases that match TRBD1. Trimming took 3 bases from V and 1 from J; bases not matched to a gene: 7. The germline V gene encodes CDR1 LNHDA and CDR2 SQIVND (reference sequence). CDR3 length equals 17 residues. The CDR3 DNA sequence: TGTGCCAGTAGTATGTTTACAGGGGGCCTATCTGGAAACACCATATATTTT. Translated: CASSMFTGGLSGNTIYF.

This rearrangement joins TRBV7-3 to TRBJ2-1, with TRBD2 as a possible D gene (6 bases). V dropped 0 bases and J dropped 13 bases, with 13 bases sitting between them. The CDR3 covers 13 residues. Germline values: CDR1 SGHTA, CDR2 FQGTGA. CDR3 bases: TGTGCCAGCAGCTTAACGTCGGGGGAAGTACAGTTCTTC. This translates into CASSLTSGEVQFF.

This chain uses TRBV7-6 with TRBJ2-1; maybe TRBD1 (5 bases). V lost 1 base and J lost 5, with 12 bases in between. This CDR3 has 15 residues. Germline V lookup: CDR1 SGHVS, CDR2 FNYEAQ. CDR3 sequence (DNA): TGTGCCAGCAGCTTAGAAGGGGATAATCACAATGAGCAGTTCTTC. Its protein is CASSLEGDNHNEQFF.

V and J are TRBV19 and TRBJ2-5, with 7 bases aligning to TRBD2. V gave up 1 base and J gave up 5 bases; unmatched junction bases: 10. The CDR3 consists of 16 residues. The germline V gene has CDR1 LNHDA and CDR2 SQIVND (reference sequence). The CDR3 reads CASSIGWGRARETQYF. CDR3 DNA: TGTGCCAGTAGTATAGGATGGGGGAGGGCCCGGGAGACCCAGTACTTC.

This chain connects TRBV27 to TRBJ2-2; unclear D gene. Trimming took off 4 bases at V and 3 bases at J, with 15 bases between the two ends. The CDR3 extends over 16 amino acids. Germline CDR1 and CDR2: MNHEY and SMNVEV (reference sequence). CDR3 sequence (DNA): TGTGCCAGCAGTTCACCTCTCCAGGAACACACCGGGGAGCTGTTTTTT. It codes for CASSSPLQEHTGELFF.

This CDR3 reads CASSPNDSPTTEQYF. As DNA, the CDR3 is TGTGCCAGCTCACCCAACGACAGCCCCACAACGGAGCAGTACTTC. The V call is TRBV18, the J call TRBJ2-7; tentative D call: TRBD1 (5 bases). The CDR3 consists of 15 residues. Trimming left V 3 bases short and J 7 bases short, with 19 bases between. Germline loops: CDR1 KGHSH, CDR2 LQKENI.

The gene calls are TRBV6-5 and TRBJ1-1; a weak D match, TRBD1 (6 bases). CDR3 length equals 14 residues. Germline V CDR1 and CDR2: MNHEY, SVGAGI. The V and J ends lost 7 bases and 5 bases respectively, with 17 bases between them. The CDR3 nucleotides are TGTGCCAGCACCGGGTTGGGGGGGGCGACTGAAGCTTTCTTT. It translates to CASTGLGGATEAFF.

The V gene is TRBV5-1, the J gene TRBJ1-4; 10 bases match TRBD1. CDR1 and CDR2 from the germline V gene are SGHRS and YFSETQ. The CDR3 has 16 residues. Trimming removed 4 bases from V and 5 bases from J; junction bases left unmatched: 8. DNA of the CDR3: TGCGCCAGCAGCGGGGGCTTGGGACAGGGGAATGAAAAACTGTTTTTT. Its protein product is CASSGGLGQGNEKLFF.

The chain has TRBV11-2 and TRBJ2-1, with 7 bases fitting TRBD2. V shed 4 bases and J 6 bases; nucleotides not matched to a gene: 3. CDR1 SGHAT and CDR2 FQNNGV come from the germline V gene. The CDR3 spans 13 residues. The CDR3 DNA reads TGTGCCAGCAGCTCCAGGGAGGGCAATGAGCAGTTCTTC. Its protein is CASSSREGNEQFF.

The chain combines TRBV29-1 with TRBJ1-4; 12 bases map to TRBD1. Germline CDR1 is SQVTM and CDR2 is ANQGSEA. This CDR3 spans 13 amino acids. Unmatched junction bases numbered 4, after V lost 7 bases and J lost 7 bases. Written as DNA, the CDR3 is TGCAGCGCTCGGGACAGGGGGCGTGAAAAACTGTTTTTT. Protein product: CSARDRGREKLFF.

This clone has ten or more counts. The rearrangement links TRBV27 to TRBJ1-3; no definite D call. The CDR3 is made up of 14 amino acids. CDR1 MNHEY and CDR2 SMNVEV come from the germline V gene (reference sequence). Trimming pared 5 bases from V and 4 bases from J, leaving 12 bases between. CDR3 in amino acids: CASSHSSTGNTIYF. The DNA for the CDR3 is TGTGCCAGCAGTCACAGCTCTACGGGAAACACCATATATTTT.

CDR3 nucleotides: TGTGCCAGTAGTGCATGGACAGGGAGTAGAGAGACCCAGTACTTC. It specifies CASSAWTGSRETQYF. V and J are TRBV19 and TRBJ2-5; 8 bases align to TRBD1. The J segment lost 4 bases and the V segment lost 5 bases, leaving 9 bases of the junction unmatched. The germline V gene has CDR1 LNHDA and CDR2 SQIVND (reference sequence). CDR3 size: 15 residues.

CDR3 nucleotide sequence: TGTGCCAGCAGGACCCCGACAGGGTTATTGACTGAAGCTTTCTTT. Protein product: CASRTPTGLLTEAFF. The chain employs TRBV28 and TRBJ1-1; the match to TRBD1 covers 7 bases. Germline assignment: CDR1 MDHEN and CDR2 SYDVKM. With 6 bases clipped from V and 5 bases from J, the junction kept 12 bases outside the gene matches. CDR3 length: 15 residues.

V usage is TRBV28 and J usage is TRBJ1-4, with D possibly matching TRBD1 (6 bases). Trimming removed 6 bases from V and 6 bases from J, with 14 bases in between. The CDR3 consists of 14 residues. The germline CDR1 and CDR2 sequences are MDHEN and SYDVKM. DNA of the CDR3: TGTGCCAGCAGGTTACGGCGGACAGATGAAAAACTGTTTTTT. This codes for CASRLRRTDEKLFF.

CDR3 region: CASSQDGQGVNEKLFF. DNA for the CDR3: TGTGCCAGCAGCCAAGATGGACAGGGGGTCAATGAAAAACTGTTTTTT. The chain has TRBV3-1 (or the pseudogene TRBV3-2) and TRBJ1-4, with TRBD1 matching 10 bases. Germline values: CDR1 LGHDT, CDR2 YNNKEL (reference sequence). V shed 0 bases, J shed 5 bases, and the junction held 3 bases outside the gene matches. CDR3 length: 16 amino acids.

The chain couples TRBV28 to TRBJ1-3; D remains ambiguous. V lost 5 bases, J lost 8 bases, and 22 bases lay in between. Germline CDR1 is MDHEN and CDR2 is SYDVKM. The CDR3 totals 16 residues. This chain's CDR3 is CASSPRRVLLHDTIYF. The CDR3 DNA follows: TGTGCCAGCAGTCCCCGCCGGGTCCTCTTACACGACACCATATATTTT.

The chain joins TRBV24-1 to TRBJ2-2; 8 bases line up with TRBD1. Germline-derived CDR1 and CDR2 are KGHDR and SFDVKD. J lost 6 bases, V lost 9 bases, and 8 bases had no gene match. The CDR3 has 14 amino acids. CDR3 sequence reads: CATQGQVGSGELFF. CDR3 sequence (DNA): TGTGCCACCCAGGGACAGGTTGGATCCGGGGAGCTGTTTTTT.

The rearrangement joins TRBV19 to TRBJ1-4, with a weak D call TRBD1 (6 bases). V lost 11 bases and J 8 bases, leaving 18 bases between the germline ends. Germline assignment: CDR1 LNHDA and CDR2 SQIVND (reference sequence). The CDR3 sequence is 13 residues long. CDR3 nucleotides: TGTGCCGCAAGACAGGCTGGGGTGGAAAAACTGTTTTTT. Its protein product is CAARQAGVEKLFF.

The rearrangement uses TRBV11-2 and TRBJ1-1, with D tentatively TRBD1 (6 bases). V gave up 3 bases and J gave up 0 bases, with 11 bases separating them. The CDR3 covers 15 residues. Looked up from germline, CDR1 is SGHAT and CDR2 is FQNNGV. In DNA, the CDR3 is TGTGCCAGCAGCTTCGATCAGGGGATGAACACTGAAGCTTTCTTT. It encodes CASSFDQGMNTEAFF.

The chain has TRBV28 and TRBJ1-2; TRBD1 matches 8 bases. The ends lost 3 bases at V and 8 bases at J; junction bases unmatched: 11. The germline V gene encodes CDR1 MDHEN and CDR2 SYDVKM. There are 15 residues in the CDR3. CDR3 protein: CASSFGDRSFRGYTF. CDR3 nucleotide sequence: TGTGCCAGCAGTTTTGGGGACAGGAGTTTCCGCGGCTACACCTTC.

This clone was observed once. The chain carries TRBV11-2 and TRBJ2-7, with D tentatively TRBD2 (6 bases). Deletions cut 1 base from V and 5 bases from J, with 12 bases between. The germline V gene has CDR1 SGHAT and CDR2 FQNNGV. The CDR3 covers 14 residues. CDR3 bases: TGTGCCAGCAGCTTAGTTCCTAGCGTGGACGAGCAGTACTTC. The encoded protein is CASSLVPSVDEQYF.